This T cell receptor (beta chain) was sequenced in a study of shared clonotypes between healthy human individuals. The CDR3 contains 15 residues. CDR1 is SSHAT, CDR2 FNYEAQ, per germline (reference sequence). Germline trimming cut 5 bases from V and 7 bases from J; bases unmatched to any gene: 8. The protocol was immunoSEQ multiplex PCR, while the TCRdb copy is restricted to in-frame clones and leaves out a portion. The sample comprises about 480,000 clones, roughly 85% of which are singletons, and around 12% rests with the top ten. Each unsorted sample relied on 70 million to 90 million PBMCs as its source of genomic DNA.

This sequence joins TRBV7-7 and TRBJ2-7, with 13 bases matching TRBD2. This sequence originates from a woman in her forties in good health. Some clones in this sample may be carry-over from other donors' samples. Source material: PBMCs. In nucleotides, the CDR3 is TGTGCCAGCAGCCGTGGGACTAGCGGGACGAGTGAGCAGTACTTC. Amino acids: CASSRGTSGTSEQYF.